A selection of T cell receptor beta chains follows, all from one sample in a study of spatial heterogeneity in lung cancer. Each CDR3 protein gets one entry after TCRdb re-called the 5' RACE reads with MiXCR. The sample lists tens of thousands of distinct CDR3 sequences; 4% to 6% were seen once. The source material was PBMCs, sampled at surgery. The source is a female donor with early-stage non-small cell lung cancer. The CDR3 runs from the conserved cysteine through the conserved F or W. The D gene is left open where the match is weak. Where a row states a size, it is once, few, many or the class of an expanded clone; other rows omit it.

>TRBJ1-5|15|many|NA|TRBV19
TGTGCCAGTAGTATCCGTAGCGGGGGGCGGCCGCCCCAGCATTTT
CASSIRSGGRPPQHF
>TRBJ2-7|14|many|TRBD1|TRBV20-1
TGCAGTGCGAGCCCGGGACAGGGCATCGGCGAGCAGTACTTC
CSASPGQGIGEQYF
>TRBJ1-2|18|many|TRBD1|TRBV11-2
TGTGCCAGCAGCTCCCCCGGGACAGGGCTTACCATCGGCTATGGCTACACCTTC
CASSSPGTGLTIGYGYTF
>TRBJ2-1|14|many|TRBD2|TRBV7-2
TGTGCCAGCAGCCAGGGACTAGCGGGAGATGAGCAGTTCTTC
CASSQGLAGDEQFF
>TRBJ1-4|15|few|NA|TRBV5-1
TGCGCCAGCAGCTCCAGTCCTCAGGGAGACGAAAAACTGTTTTTT
CASSSSPQGDEKLFF
>TRBJ1-1|12|few|NA|TRBV11-2
TGTGCCAGCAGGGACTGGGATTCTGAAGCTTTCTTT
CASRDWDSEAFF
>TRBJ2-5|14|NA|NA|TRBV6-2/TRBV6-3
TGTGCCAGCAGTCTTCCCACGGGGGCAGAGACCCAGTACTTC
CASSLPTGAETQYF
>TRBJ1-3|17|NA|TRBD1|TRBV20-1
TGCAGTGCAGAGGGTGGACAGGGAAGGAGTGGGAGAAACACCATATATTTT
CSAEGGQGRSGRNTIYF
>TRBJ2-1|15|many|TRBD2|TRBV6-5
TGTGCCAGCAGTCCGACTAGCGGCCAGAACAATGAGCAGTTCTTC
CASSPTSGQNNEQFF
>TRBJ1-5|11|many|NA|TRBV29-1
TGCAGCGTTGGGGGCGATCAGCCCCAGCATTTT
CSVGGDQPQHF
>TRBJ2-2|15|many|NA|TRBV4-3
TGCGCCAGCAGCCAAGATGGGCAGGGCACCGGGGAGCTGTTTTTT
CASSQDGQGTGELFF
>TRBJ2-5|17|NA|NA|TRBV6-9
TGTGCCAGCAGTTACGTGGCCTATGGTGATGGCCAAGAGACCCAGTACTTC
CASSYVAYGDGQETQYF
>TRBJ1-6|15|many|NA|TRBV5-6
TGTGCCAGCAGCGCCACCGTTAGGAGTAATTCACCCCTCCACTTT
CASSATVRSNSPLHF
>TRBJ2-1|16|many|NA|TRBV3-2
TGTGCCAGCAGCCAAGATTCACAGGGTTTCTACAATGAGCAGTTCTTC
CASSQDSQGFYNEQFF
>TRBJ2-2|17|many|TRBD2|TRBV15
TGTGCCACCAGCAGAGGGGGTAGCGGGAGGAATACCGGGGAGCTGTTTTTT
CATSRGGSGRNTGELFF
>TRBJ2-3|12|few|NA|TRBV19
TGTGCCAGTAGTGCCCTCACAGATACGCAGTATTTT
CASSALTDTQYF
>TRBJ1-5|15|many|NA|TRBV6-1
TGTGCCAGCAGTGTAGTACAGGCTAGCAATCAGCCCCAGCATTTT
CASSVVQASNQPQHF
>TRBJ2-7|15|many|TRBD2|TRBV6-1
TGTGCCAGCAGTGAAGTAGCGGGGTCGTCCTACGAGCAGTACTTC
CASSEVAGSSYEQYF